A single sample gave rise to the 8 T cell receptor beta chains below, sequenced in a study of shared clonotypes between healthy human individuals. Naive CD8 cells lacked CD45RO and underwent positive selection for CCR7, leaving out terminally differentiated effector memory CD45RA+ cells. Here immunoSEQ multiplex PCR was the method, and the copy in TCRdb shows in-frame clones only, minus some. The sample includes around 600,000 clones, about 95% of them seen just once. Sequencing was performed on naive CD8+ T cells sorted from blood. The origin of the receptors is a woman aged 25 to 45 in good health.

This chain connects TRBV6-5 to TRBJ2-7; D may be TRBD2 (6 bases). The CDR3 spans 13 residues. Germline assignment: CDR1 MNHEY and CDR2 SVGAGI. Deletions cut 2 bases from V and 3 bases from J, with 8 bases between. CDR3 loop: CASSYGEDYEQYF. The CDR3 DNA sequence: TGTGCCAGCAGTTACGGGGAGGACTACGAGCAGTACTTC.

This clone was counted a single time. The chain combines TRBV19 with TRBJ2-7; TRBD2 agrees at 9 bases. Germline V CDR1 and CDR2: LNHDA, SQIVND (reference sequence). Germline trimming cut 3 bases from V and 3 bases from J; bases unmatched to any gene: 0. The CDR3 runs 13 residues. The CDR3 is CASSMTSGYEQYF. The CDR3 bases are TGTGCCAGTAGTATGACTAGCGGCTACGAGCAGTACTTC.

This chain uses TRBV6-6 with TRBJ2-3, with D uncertain. CDR3 length: 15 amino acids. CDR1 is MNHNY, CDR2 SVGAGI, per germline (reference sequence). V lost 1 base and J lost 2, with 10 bases in between. The DNA of the CDR3 is TGTGCCAGCAGTTACTATCCGGGTTCCACAGATACGCAGTATTTT. Amino acid sequence: CASSYYPGSTDTQYF.

This chain links TRBV28 with TRBJ1-3; 7 bases match TRBD1. Germline lookup yields CDR1 MDHEN and CDR2 SYDVKM. With 6 bases clipped from V and 4 bases from J, the junction kept 3 bases outside the gene matches. The CDR3 extends over 13 amino acids. CDR3 DNA: TGTGCCAGCAGGACAGGGTCCGGAAACACCATATATTTT. Amino acids: CASRTGSGNTIYF.

The chain combines TRBV6-1 with TRBJ2-7; tentatively, D is TRBD1 or TRBD2 (5 bases each). The CDR3 loop spans 14 amino acids. V was trimmed by 7 bases and J by 5 bases, leaving 18 bases between them. Looked up from germline, CDR1 is MNHNS and CDR2 is SASEGT. The CDR3: CASTWGRGSNEQYF. DNA for the CDR3: TGTGCCAGCACTTGGGGACGGGGTAGCAACGAGCAGTACTTC.

The chain joins TRBV27 to TRBJ2-5; D perhaps matches TRBD2 (5 bases). This CDR3 is 13 amino acids long. Germline CDR1 MNHEY, CDR2 SMNVEV (reference sequence). Trimming took 5 bases from V and 5 from J, leaving 12 bases between them. The CDR3 protein is CASSKGGEETQYF. In DNA, the CDR3 is TGTGCCAGCAGTAAAGGAGGTGAGGAGACCCAGTACTTC.

The rearrangement uses TRBV28 and TRBJ2-7; 7 bases agree with TRBD2. The CDR3 length is 14 residues. CDR1 and CDR2 (germline): MDHEN, SYDVKM. V shed 4 bases, J shed 4 bases, and the junction held 7 bases outside the gene matches. CDR3 DNA: TGTGCCAGCAGTTATTGGGAGGGCCGGTACGAGCAGTACTTC. Protein product: CASSYWEGRYEQYF.

This clone was observed once. The chain combines TRBV5-4 with TRBJ2-5; TRBD2 agrees at 10 bases. The ends lost 7 bases at V and 1 base at J; junction bases unmatched: 1. Per the germline V gene, CDR1 is SGHNT and CDR2 is YYREEE (reference sequence). This CDR3 has 13 residues. As DNA, the CDR3 is TGTGCCAGCGGACTAGCGGTCCAAGAGACCCAGTACTTC. Translating it yields CASGLAVQETQYF.